Each of the 23 T cell receptor beta chains below was sequenced from the same sample in a study of T cells in Graves' hyperthyroidism and ophthalmopathy. There were TCR beta CDR3 regions amplified from RNA transcripts. In the first-round RT-PCR of the TCR CDR3, the HTBI primer set was used. MiXCR, applied by TCRdb to the multiplex PCR reads, yields one record per CDR3 protein. The sample has hundreds of thousands of distinct CDR3 sequences; around 13% are singletons. Source material: blood. The receptor set was obtained from a woman aged 18-29 years with Graves' hyperthyroidism.

This clonotype was counted a few times. In DNA, the CDR3 is TGTGCCAGTACCAATCCGGGGGGCGAGCAGTACTTC. Amino acids: CASTNPGGEQYF. V and J are TRBV6-2 or TRBV6-3 and TRBJ2-7; 7 bases are shared with TRBD2. This CDR3 is 12 amino acids long. Unmatched junction bases numbered 8, after V lost 9 bases and J lost 6 bases. Germline V CDR1 and CDR2: MNHEY, SVGEGT.

Ten or more counts support this clonotype. The chain joins TRBV29-1 to TRBJ1-1; weak D call: TRBD1 (6 bases). The CDR3 spans 14 residues. Trimming left V 3 bases short and J 4 bases short, with 15 bases between. The germline CDR1 and CDR2 sequences are SQVTM and ANQGSEA. The DNA of the CDR3 is TGCAGCGTTGAGGGGAGGGGGAAGAGCACTGAAGCTTTCTTT. This encodes CSVEGRGKSTEAFF. Using reference TRBV29-1 and TRBJ1-1 for the parts outside the CDR3, the full variable domain is SAVISQKPSRDICQRGTSLTIQCQVDSQVTMMFWYRQQPGQSLTLIATANQGSEATYESGFVIDKFPISRPNLTFSTLTVSNMSPEDSSIYLCSVEGRGKSTEAFFGQGTRLTVV.

This clonotype was seen at least ten times. In DNA form, the CDR3 reads TGTGCCAGCAGTATTAGAACCGGGGAGCTGTTTTTT. Translation: CASSIRTGELFF. This rearrangement joins TRBV12-3 or TRBV12-4 to TRBJ2-2; D is undetermined. V was cut by 5 bases and J by 5 bases, with 6 bases left in between. The CDR3 extends over 12 amino acids.

This clonotype was detected only a few times. The chain carries TRBV5-5 and TRBJ2-7; D assignment may be TRBD1 or TRBD2 (5 bases each). CDR3 length equals 18 residues. Looked up from germline, CDR1 is SGHKS and CDR2 is YYEKEE (reference sequence). Trimming left V 4 bases short and J 1 base short, with 24 bases between. In nucleotides, the CDR3 is TGTGCCAGCAGCGCCATATACGGGAAGGCAGGGCGTTCCTACGAGCAGTACTTC. Amino acids: CASSAIYGKAGRSYEQYF.

This clonotype was observed many times. The V and J genes are TRBV3-1 and TRBJ2-5; 7 bases agree with TRBD2. The CDR3 runs to 15 residues. Per the germline V gene, CDR1 is LGHDT and CDR2 is YNNKEL (reference sequence). V trimming: 6 bases; J trimming: 0 bases; junction bases outside the gene matches: 7. CDR3 nucleotide sequence: TGTGCCAGCAGTCAAAGGAGCGGGAACCAAGAGACCCAGTACTTC. Translating gives CASSQRSGNQETQYF.

This clonotype showed up many times. The rearrangement links TRBV2 to TRBJ2-5, with D tentatively TRBD1 or TRBD2 (5 bases each). Trimming removed 8 bases at V and 5 bases at J, with 15 bases between. The CDR3 contains 13 residues. Germline CDR1 and CDR2: SNHLY and FYNNEI. CDR3 protein: CASRRGSGETQYF. In DNA form, the CDR3 reads TGTGCCAGCCGACGGGGCAGCGGCGAGACCCAGTACTTC.

This clonotype appeared many times. This chain links TRBV3-1 with TRBJ2-1, with 14 bases aligning to TRBD2. This CDR3 region has 15 residues. V trimming: 4 bases; J trimming: 9 bases; junction bases outside the gene matches: 5. Germline CDR1 reads LGHDT; CDR2 reads YNNKEL (reference sequence). This chain's CDR3 is CASSRTSGGYSEQFF. The CDR3 nucleotides read TGTGCCAGCAGCCGGACTAGCGGGGGGTATAGTGAGCAGTTCTTC.

At least ten counts were recorded for this clonotype. This chain's CDR3 is CASSPPGLAVSYNEQFF. The CDR3 DNA reads as TGTGCCAGCTCACCGCCGGGACTAGCGGTTTCATACAATGAGCAGTTCTTC. The rearrangement uses TRBV18 and TRBJ2-1; TRBD2 agrees at 11 bases. Germline lookup yields CDR1 KGHSH and CDR2 LQKENI. This CDR3 is 17 amino acids long. The junction had 8 bases not matched to a gene; V was cut back by 3 bases and J by 4 bases.

The genes are TRBV27 and TRBJ2-2; 8 bases match TRBD2. This CDR3 contains 15 residues. With V trimmed by 7 bases and J by 4 bases, 8 bases remained unmatched. Germline V lookup: CDR1 MNHEY, CDR2 SMNVEV (reference sequence). The CDR3 region is CASKGAGGITGELFF. The CDR3 bases are TGTGCCAGCAAAGGGGCGGGGGGCATCACCGGGGAGCTGTTTTTT.

V is TRBV28 and J is TRBJ2-7, with 10 bases identical to TRBD1. This CDR3 is 12 amino acids long. V dropped 9 bases and J dropped 6; count of bases not matched to a gene: 5. Germline CDR1 reads MDHEN; CDR2 reads SYDVKM. The CDR3 nucleotides read TGTGCCAGTAGGGGGGACAGGGGCGAGCAGTACTTC. This translates into CASRGDRGEQYF.

The rearrangement uses TRBV6-6 and TRBJ1-4; TRBD1 agrees at 8 bases. CDR1 MNHNY and CDR2 SVGAGI come from the germline V gene (reference sequence). The trim removed 0 bases at V and 8 bases at J, leaving 11 bases unmatched. The CDR3 extends over 17 amino acids. The CDR3 here is CASSYSGDHRGGEKLFF. The CDR3 DNA sequence: TGTGCCAGCAGTTACTCCGGGGATCACAGGGGGGGGGAAAAACTGTTTTTT.

There are a few counts of this clonotype. This chain links TRBV6-1 with TRBJ1-5; 7 bases map to TRBD1. There are 15 residues in the CDR3. Trimming at V came to 5 bases and at J to 5 bases, leaving 9 bases not matched to a gene. CDR1 and CDR2 from the germline V gene are MNHNS and SASEGT. CDR3: CASSSPGQTDQPQHF. CDR3 nucleotides: TGTGCCAGCAGTTCCCCGGGACAGACCGATCAGCCCCAGCATTTT.

A remark on this clonotype: This may stem from a read error, because a much larger clone lies one nucleotide away. The missing conserved phenylalanine or tryptophan at the end of this CDR3 makes a read error likely. The chain employs TRBV10-3 and TRBJ1-1, with TRBD1 as a possible D gene (5 bases). The CDR3 loop spans 13 amino acids. Trimming stripped 7 bases from V and 5 bases from J, with 14 bases between. Germline values: CDR1 ENHRY, CDR2 SYGVKD. The CDR3 is CAIIPDGATEAFL. DNA for the CDR3: TGTGCCATCATTCCGGACGGGGCGACTGAAGCTTTCCTT.

This clonotype was seen repeatedly, ten times or more. V gene TRBV30 combines with J gene TRBJ2-3; D gene uncertain. The CDR3 runs 12 residues. Trimming removed 0 bases from V and 5 bases from J, with 6 bases in between. Germline V lookup: CDR1 GTSNPN, CDR2 SVGIG (reference sequence). CDR3 region: CAWSVQLDTQYF. CDR3 DNA: TGTGCCTGGAGTGTACAGTTAGATACGCAGTATTTT.

This clonotype has a count of ten or more. This sequence joins TRBV7-2 and TRBJ1-2; 7 bases agree with TRBD1. Per germline, CDR1 SGHTA and CDR2 FQGNSA. V dropped 5 bases and J dropped 5; count of bases not matched to a gene: 8. The CDR3 loop spans 14 amino acids. CDR3 sequence: CASSPRGQSYGYTF. As DNA, the CDR3 is TGTGCCAGCAGCCCCCGGGGACAGTCTTATGGCTACACCTTC.

This clonotype was recorded many times. This sequence joins TRBV6-1 and TRBJ1-6, with a possible D match to TRBD1 (5 bases). V lost 7 bases, J lost 5 bases, and 21 bases lay in between. This CDR3 has 17 amino acids. CDR1 MNHNS and CDR2 SASEGT come from the germline V gene. The CDR3 coding sequence is TGTGCCAGCATGATGGGGTGGGGCGCTACGAATAATTCACCCCTCCACTTT. Encoded protein: CASMMGWGATNNSPLHF.

This clonotype was counted many times. The V call is TRBV5-6, the J call TRBJ2-7; D is perhaps TRBD1 (5 bases). The CDR3 is 13 amino acids. Germline V gene lookup returns CDR1 SGHDT and CDR2 YYEEEE. Trimming removed 3 bases from V and 2 bases from J, with 9 bases in between. The CDR3 DNA is TGTGCCAGCAGCTGGACGGACACCTACGAGCAGTACTTC. It translates to CASSWTDTYEQYF. The variable domain in full, completed from reference TRBV5-6 and TRBJ2-7, reads DAGVTQSPTHLIKTRGQQVTLRCSPKSGHDTVSWYQQALGQGPQFIFQYYEEEERQRGNFPDRFSGHQFPNYSSELNVNALLLGDSALYLCASSWTDTYEQYFGPGTRLTVT.

The V gene is TRBV5-6, the J gene TRBJ1-2; D is possibly TRBD1 (5 bases). The V gene's germline CDR1 is SGHDT and CDR2 YYEEEE. The germline V and J ends were trimmed by 0 bases and 7 bases, with 13 bases remaining between them. The length of the CDR3 is 14 residues. CDR3 amino acids: CASSLVGGVGGYTF. In DNA, the CDR3 is TGTGCCAGCAGCTTGGTTGGGGGGGTAGGTGGCTACACCTTC.

This clonotype was counted ten times or more. The chain carries TRBV7-9 and TRBJ1-6, with no clear D. In germline, CDR1 is SEHNR, CDR2 FQNEAQ (reference sequence). The CDR3 extends over 17 amino acids. The V gene lost 4 bases and the J gene lost 5 bases, with 18 bases spanning the gap. The CDR3 spells CASSSEAVGRNNSPLHF. The DNA of the CDR3 is TGTGCCAGCAGCTCAGAGGCAGTTGGTCGGAATAATTCACCCCTCCACTTT. The full variable domain, completed using reference TRBV7-9 and TRBJ1-6, is DTGVSQNPRHKITKRGQNVTFRCDPISEHNRLYWYRQTLGQGPEFLTYFQNEAQLEKSRLLSDRFSAERPKGSFSTLEIQRTEQGDSAMYLCASSSEAVGRNNSPLHFGNGTRLTVT.

This clonotype has ten or more counts. The genes are TRBV7-9 and TRBJ2-1; D perhaps matches TRBD1 (6 bases). The CDR3 spans 17 residues. V lost 5 bases and J 2 bases, leaving 19 bases between the germline ends. CDR1 is SEHNR and CDR2 is FQNEAQ in the germline V gene (reference sequence). DNA for the CDR3: TGTGCCAGCAGCCCGAGTCGGGCAGGGGTCCCCTACAATGAGCAGTTCTTC. Its translation is CASSPSRAGVPYNEQFF.

This clonotype appeared many times. The chain joins TRBV7-2 to TRBJ2-3; D possibly corresponds to TRBD2 (5 bases). CDR1 and CDR2 from the germline V gene are SGHTA and FQGNSA. Trimming removed 2 bases from V and 5 bases from J, with 11 bases in between. The CDR3 contains 14 residues. In DNA, the CDR3 is TGTGCCAGCAGCTTAATTAGAGGGCAAGATACGCAGTATTTT. Translating gives CASSLIRGQDTQYF.

This clonotype was recorded at least ten times. The chain carries TRBV15 and TRBJ2-1; D possibly uses TRBD1 or TRBD2 (5 bases each). The CDR3 consists of 15 residues. Between the trimmed V and J ends, which lost 0 bases and 7 bases, there was a span of 13 bases. CDR1 LNHNV and CDR2 YYDKDF come from the germline V gene (reference sequence). CDR3 sequence: CATSRDRGSRNEQFF. The CDR3 DNA follows: TGTGCCACCAGCAGAGATCGGGGCAGTCGGAATGAGCAGTTCTTC.

This clonotype was found a few times. The J gene is TRBJ1-2, the V gene TRBV19; D ambiguous. The V end was cut by 5 bases, the J end by 8 bases, with 12 bases between. The CDR3 covers 12 residues. Per germline, CDR1 LNHDA and CDR2 SQIVND (reference sequence). In DNA form, the CDR3 reads TGTGCCAGTAGTCTATCGGCGACCGGCTACACCTTC. Its translation is CASSLSATGYTF. Based on the CDR3 plus reference TRBV19 and TRBJ1-2, the full variable domain is DGGITQSPKYLFRKEGQNVTLSCEQNLNHDAMYWYRQDPGQGLRLIYYSQIVNDFQKGDIAEGYSVSREKKESFPLTVTSAQKNPTAFYLCASSLSATGYTFGSGTRLTVV.